The 14 T cell receptor beta chains below come from one sample, sequenced in a study of CD8 T cells in Susac syndrome. The RNA input was about 0.45 to 1 ug, and it was reverse transcribed with random hexamers. TCRdb redid the calling of the immunoSEQ multiplex PCR reads with MiXCR, one entry per CDR3 protein. This sample carries more than 70,000 distinct CDR3 sequences, around 90% of them seen once, and the ten largest clones take about 0.52%. Source material: CD8+ T cells from PBMCs. The receptors shown here come from a human donor with multiple sclerosis.

This CDR3 reads CASPREFSYEQYF. DNA for the CDR3: TGCGCCTCCCCCAGGGAGTTTTCCTACGAGCAGTACTTC. The chain employs TRBV23-1 and TRBJ2-7; TRBD1 or TRBD2 may be the D gene (5 bases each). TRBV23-1 is identified as an open reading frame with a role that is uncertain. The CDR3 is 13 residues long. The V gene lost 11 bases and the J gene lost 1 base, with 15 bases spanning the gap.

The CDR3 DNA is TGTGCCAGTAGAACTTATGGGGGAAACACTGAAGCTTTCTTT. Protein product: CASRTYGGNTEAFF. J is TRBJ1-1 and V is TRBV19, with a tentative D call TRBD1 (5 bases). The V end lost 6 bases, the J end lost 2 bases, and 13 bases lay between the germline ends. The V gene's germline CDR1 is LNHDA and CDR2 SQIVND (reference sequence). The CDR3 sequence is 14 residues long.

The chain links TRBV9 to TRBJ2-5, with TRBD2 identical over 11 bases. The CDR3 has 16 residues. Germline V gene data show CDR1 as SGDLS and CDR2 as YYNGEE. V shed 0 bases, J shed 9 bases, and the junction held 10 bases outside the gene matches. The CDR3 reads CASSVEGTSGAPAQYF. CDR3 in DNA: TGTGCCAGCAGCGTAGAAGGGACTAGCGGAGCTCCGGCCCAGTACTTC. Variable domain in full (rest from reference TRBV9 and TRBJ2-5): DSGVTQTPKHLITATGQRVTLRCSPRSGDLSVYWYQQSLDQGLQFLIQYYNGEERAKGNILERFSAQQFPDLHSELNLSSLELGDSALYFCASSVEGTSGAPAQYFGPGTRLLVL.

The V and J genes are TRBV2 and TRBJ1-2; D perhaps matches TRBD1 (5 bases). The germline CDR1 and CDR2 sequences are SNHLY and FYNNEI. This CDR3 is built from 13 residues. V lost 5 bases to trimming and J lost 5 bases, with 12 bases between them. The CDR3 sequence: CASSWWGEYGYTF. The CDR3 DNA reads TGTGCCAGCAGTTGGTGGGGCGAATATGGCTACACCTTC.

This clonotype appeared a few times. The rearrangement joins TRBV12-3 or TRBV12-4 to TRBJ2-7; TRBD1 agrees at 11 bases. The CDR3 is made up of 17 amino acids. The trim removed 5 bases at V and 7 bases at J, leaving 16 bases unmatched. CDR3 loop: CASSPHPPDRGLEEQYF. In nucleotides, the CDR3 is TGTGCCAGCAGTCCTCACCCACCGGACAGGGGGCTAGAGGAGCAGTACTTC.

This chain uses TRBV2 with TRBJ1-5, with 9 bases matching TRBD1. Germline V lookup: CDR1 SNHLY, CDR2 FYNNEI. J lost 6 bases, V lost 5 bases, and 8 bases had no gene match. CDR3 length equals 15 residues. The CDR3 reads CASSSGTGPGQPQHF. The CDR3 DNA sequence: TGTGCCAGCAGTTCCGGGACAGGGCCGGGTCAGCCCCAGCATTTT.

The chain employs TRBV6-5 and TRBJ1-1, with D tentatively TRBD1 (5 bases). The CDR3 has 13 residues. V was cut by 4 bases and J by 8 bases, with 14 bases left in between. Germline-derived CDR1 and CDR2 are MNHEY and SVGAGI. The DNA of the CDR3 is TGTGCCAGCAGTTTCAACAGGAACCTCGAAGCTTTCTTT. Encoded protein: CASSFNRNLEAFF.

The chain carries TRBV18 and TRBJ2-1, with 12 bases fitting TRBD1. The CDR3 is 16 residues long. The J segment lost 8 bases and the V segment lost 5 bases, leaving 10 bases of the junction unmatched. In germline, CDR1 is KGHSH, CDR2 LQKENI. CDR3 protein: CASSFNPGQGADEQFF. The CDR3 nucleotides read TGTGCCAGCTCATTCAACCCGGGACAGGGGGCCGATGAGCAGTTCTTC.

The chain links TRBV28 to TRBJ2-3; D may be TRBD2 (6 bases). Germline V gives CDR1 MDHEN, CDR2 SYDVKM. There are 16 residues in the CDR3. V gave up 3 bases and J gave up 4 bases, with 17 bases separating them. CDR3 bases: TGTGCCAGCAGTTTTCTAGCGCCCGGAGGCCCAGATACGCAGTATTTT. Residues: CASSFLAPGGPDTQYF. Drawing the rest from reference TRBV28 and TRBJ2-3, the complete variable domain is DVKVTQSSRYLVKRTGEKVFLECVQDMDHENMFWYRQDPGLGLRLIYFSYDVKMKEKGDIPEGYSVSREKKERFSLILESASTNQTSMYLCASSFLAPGGPDTQYFGPGTRLTVL.

This chain links TRBV3-1 with TRBJ2-7; 8 bases are a match to TRBD1. The CDR3 has 14 amino acids. Trimming removed 4 bases from V and 1 base from J; junction bases left unmatched: 3. The germline CDR1 and CDR2 sequences are LGHDT and YNNKEL (reference sequence). The CDR3 region is CASSLGQGSYEQYF. For the CDR3, the DNA is TGTGCCAGCAGCCTAGGACAGGGTTCCTACGAGCAGTACTTC.

This clonotype appeared a single time. This chain uses TRBV18 with TRBJ1-3, with D hard to call. The CDR3 length is 12 residues. V lost 0 bases to trimming and J lost 7 bases, with 4 bases between them. Germline CDR1 reads KGHSH; CDR2 reads LQKENI. The DNA for the CDR3 is TGTGCCAGCTCACCACCGGGGAACACCATATATTTT. Its protein product is CASSPPGNTIYF. The whole variable domain, remainder taken from reference TRBV18 and TRBJ1-3, is NAGVMQNPRHLVRRRGQEARLRCSPMKGHSHVYWYRQLPEEGLKFMVYLQKENIIDESGMPKERFSAEFPKEGPSILRIQQVVRGDSAAYFCASSPPGNTIYFGEGSWLTVV.

There are a few counts of this clonotype. The chain joins TRBV20-1 to TRBJ2-3; 7 bases line up with TRBD2. V trimming: 7 bases; J trimming: 2 bases; junction bases outside the gene matches: 12. The CDR3 covers 15 residues. The V gene's germline CDR1 is DFQATT and CDR2 SNEGSKA (reference sequence). The CDR3 here is CSVNGLGLFTDTQYF. CDR3 sequence (DNA): TGCAGTGTGAACGGACTAGGGCTGTTCACAGATACGCAGTATTTT.

The genes are TRBV6-6 and TRBJ2-1; no firm D call. The CDR3 is 13 residues long. V was clipped by 6 bases and J by 1 base, with 7 bases between them. CDR1 is MNHNY and CDR2 is SVGAGI in the germline V gene (reference sequence). CDR3 nucleotide sequence: TGTGCCAGCAGCCTCAGGTCCTACAATGAGCAGTTCTTC. Translating it yields CASSLRSYNEQFF.

The V and J genes are TRBV20-1 and TRBJ2-7; D could derive from TRBD1 or TRBD2 (6 bases each). V lost 0 bases, J lost 4 bases, and 19 bases lay in between. The CDR3 spans 16 residues. Germline V gene lookup returns CDR1 DFQATT and CDR2 SNEGSKA (reference sequence). As DNA, the CDR3 is TGCAGTGCTAGAGATCGGGGGTCAGGGGCTTTTTACGAGCAGTACTTC. Protein product: CSARDRGSGAFYEQYF.